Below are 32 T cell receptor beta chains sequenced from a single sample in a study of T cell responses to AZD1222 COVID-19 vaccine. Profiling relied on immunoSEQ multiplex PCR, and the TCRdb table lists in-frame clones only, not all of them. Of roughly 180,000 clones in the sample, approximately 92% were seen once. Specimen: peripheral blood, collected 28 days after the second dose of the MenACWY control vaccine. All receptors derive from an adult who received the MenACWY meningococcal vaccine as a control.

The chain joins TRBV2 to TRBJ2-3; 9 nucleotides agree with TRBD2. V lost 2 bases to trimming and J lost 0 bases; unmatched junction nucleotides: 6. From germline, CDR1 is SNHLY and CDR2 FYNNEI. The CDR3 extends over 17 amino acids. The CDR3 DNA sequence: TGTGCCAGCAGTGAATTTGTAGCGGGGGCTAGCACAGATACGCAGTATTTT. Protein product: CASSEFVAGASTDTQYF.

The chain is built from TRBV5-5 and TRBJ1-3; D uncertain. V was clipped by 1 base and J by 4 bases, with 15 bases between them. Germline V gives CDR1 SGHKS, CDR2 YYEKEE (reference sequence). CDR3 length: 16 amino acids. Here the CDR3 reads CASSLSPRTGGNTIYF. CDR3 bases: TGTGCCAGCAGCTTGTCTCCGCGAACGGGAGGAAACACCATATATTTT.

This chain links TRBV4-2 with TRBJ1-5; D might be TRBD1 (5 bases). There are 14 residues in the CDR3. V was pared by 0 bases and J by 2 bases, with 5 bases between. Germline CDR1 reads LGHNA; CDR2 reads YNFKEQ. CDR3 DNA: TGTGCCAGCAGCCAAGACAGGGGCAATCAGCCCCAGCATTTT. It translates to CASSQDRGNQPQHF.

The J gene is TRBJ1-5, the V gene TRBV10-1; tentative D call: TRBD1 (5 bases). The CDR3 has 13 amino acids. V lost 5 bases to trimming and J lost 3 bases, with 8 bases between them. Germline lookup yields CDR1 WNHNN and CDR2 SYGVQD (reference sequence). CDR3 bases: TGCGCCAGCAGTTCGGGGGTCAATCAGCCCCAGCATTTT. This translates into CASSSGVNQPQHF.

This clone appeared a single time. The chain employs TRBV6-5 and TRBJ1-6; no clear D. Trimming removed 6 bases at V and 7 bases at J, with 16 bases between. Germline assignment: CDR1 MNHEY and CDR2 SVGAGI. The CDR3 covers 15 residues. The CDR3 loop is CASRPGSLANSPLHF. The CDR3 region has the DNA TGTGCCAGCAGACCCGGGAGTTTGGCCAATTCACCCCTCCACTTT.

CDR3 DNA: TGTGCCAGCAGGGGGGGGAAGAGGGGCGAGCAGTACTTC. Translating gives CASRGGKRGEQYF. This rearrangement joins TRBV2 to TRBJ2-7; TRBD2 agrees at 7 bases. The germline V gene has CDR1 SNHLY and CDR2 FYNNEI. V gave up 6 bases and J gave up 6 bases; unmatched junction bases: 8. The CDR3 is 13 residues long.

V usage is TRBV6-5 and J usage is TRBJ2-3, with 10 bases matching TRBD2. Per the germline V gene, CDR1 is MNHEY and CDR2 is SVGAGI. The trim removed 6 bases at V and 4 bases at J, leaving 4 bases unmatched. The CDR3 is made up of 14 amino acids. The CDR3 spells CASRSGGAADTQYF. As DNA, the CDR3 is TGTGCCAGCAGGAGCGGGGGGGCTGCAGATACGCAGTATTTT.

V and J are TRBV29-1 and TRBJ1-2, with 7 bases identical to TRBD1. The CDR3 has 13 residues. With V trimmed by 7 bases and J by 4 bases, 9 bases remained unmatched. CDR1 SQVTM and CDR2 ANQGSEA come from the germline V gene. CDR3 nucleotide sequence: TGCAGCGGGGGGGACAGTTTTGCCTATGGCTACACCTTC. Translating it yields CSGGDSFAYGYTF.

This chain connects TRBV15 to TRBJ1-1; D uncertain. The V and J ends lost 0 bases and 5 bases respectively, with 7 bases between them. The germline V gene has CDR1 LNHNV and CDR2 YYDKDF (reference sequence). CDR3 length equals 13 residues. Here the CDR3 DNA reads TGTGCCACCAGCAGAGACCCTGGGACTGAAGCTTTCTTT. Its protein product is CATSRDPGTEAFF.

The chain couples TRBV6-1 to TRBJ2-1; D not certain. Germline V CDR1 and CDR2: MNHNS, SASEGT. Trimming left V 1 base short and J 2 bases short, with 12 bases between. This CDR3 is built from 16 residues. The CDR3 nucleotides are TGTGCCAGCAGTGAAGAGAGCCAAGCACCCTACAATGAGCAGTTCTTC. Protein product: CASSEESQAPYNEQFF.

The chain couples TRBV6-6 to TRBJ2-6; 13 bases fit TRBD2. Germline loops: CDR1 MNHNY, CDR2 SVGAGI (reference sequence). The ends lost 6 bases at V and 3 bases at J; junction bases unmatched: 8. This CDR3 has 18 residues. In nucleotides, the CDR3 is TGTGCCAGCAGCCGAACTAGCGGGGGGGCCTATGGGGCCAACGTCCTGACTTTC. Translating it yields CASSRTSGGAYGANVLTF.

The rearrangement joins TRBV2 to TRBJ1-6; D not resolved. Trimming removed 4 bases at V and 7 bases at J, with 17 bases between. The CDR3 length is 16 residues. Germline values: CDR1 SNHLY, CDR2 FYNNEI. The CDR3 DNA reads TGTGCCAGCAGTGTGAGCCAGGTTATTACGAATTCACCCCTCCACTTT. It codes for CASSVSQVITNSPLHF.

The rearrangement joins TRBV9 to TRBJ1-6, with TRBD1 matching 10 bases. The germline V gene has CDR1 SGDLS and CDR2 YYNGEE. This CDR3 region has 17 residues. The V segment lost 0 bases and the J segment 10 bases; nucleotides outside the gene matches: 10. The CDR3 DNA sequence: TGTGCCAGCAGCGTAGACGGAAGACAGGGGGCTAAATCACCCCTCCACTTT. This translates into CASSVDGRQGAKSPLHF.

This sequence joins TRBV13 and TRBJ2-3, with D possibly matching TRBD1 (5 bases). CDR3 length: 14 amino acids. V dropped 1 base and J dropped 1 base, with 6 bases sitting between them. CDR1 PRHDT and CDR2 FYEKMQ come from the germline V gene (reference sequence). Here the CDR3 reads CASSLEGGTDTQYF. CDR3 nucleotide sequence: TGTGCCAGCAGCTTAGAAGGGGGCACAGATACGCAGTATTTT.

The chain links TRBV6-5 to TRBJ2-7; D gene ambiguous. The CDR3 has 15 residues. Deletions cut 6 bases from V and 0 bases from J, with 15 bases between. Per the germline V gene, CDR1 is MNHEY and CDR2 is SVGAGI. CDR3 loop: CASSLRLTSSYEQYF. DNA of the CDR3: TGTGCCAGCAGCTTAAGGCTTACAAGCTCCTACGAGCAGTACTTC.

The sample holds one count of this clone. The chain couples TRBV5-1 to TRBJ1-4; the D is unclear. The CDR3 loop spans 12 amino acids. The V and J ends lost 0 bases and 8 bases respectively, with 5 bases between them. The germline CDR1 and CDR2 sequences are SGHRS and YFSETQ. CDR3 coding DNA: TGCGCCAGCAGCTTGGCGGGGGAAAAACTGTTTTTT. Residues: CASSLAGEKLFF. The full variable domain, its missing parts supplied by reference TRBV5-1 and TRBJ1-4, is KAGVTQTPRYLIKTRGQQVTLSCSPISGHRSVSWYQQTPGQGLQFLFEYFSETQRNKGNFPGRFSGRQFSNSRSEMNVSTLELGDSALYLCASSLAGEKLFFGSGTQLSVL.

The CDR3, as DNA: TGTGCCAGCGACAGGGGGGCGACTGAAGCTTTCTTT. Amino acid sequence: CASDRGATEAFF. J is TRBJ1-1 and V is TRBV6-5; 9 bases are shared with TRBD1. The ends lost 8 bases at V and 5 bases at J; junction bases unmatched: 3. The CDR3 loop spans 12 amino acids. The V gene's germline CDR1 is MNHEY and CDR2 SVGAGI.

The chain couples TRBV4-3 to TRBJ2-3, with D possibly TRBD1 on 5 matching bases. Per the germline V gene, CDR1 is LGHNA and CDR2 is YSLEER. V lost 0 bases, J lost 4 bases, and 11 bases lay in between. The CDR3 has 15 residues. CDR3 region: CASSQDRRVPDTQYF. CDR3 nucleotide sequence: TGCGCCAGCAGCCAAGATCGCAGGGTTCCAGATACGCAGTATTTT.

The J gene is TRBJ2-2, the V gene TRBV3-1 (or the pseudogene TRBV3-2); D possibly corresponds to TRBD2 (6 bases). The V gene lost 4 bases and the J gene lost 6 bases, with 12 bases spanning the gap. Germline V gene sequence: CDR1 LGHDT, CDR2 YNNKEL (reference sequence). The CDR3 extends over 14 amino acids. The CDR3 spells CASSPLTSSGELFF. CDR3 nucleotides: TGTGCCAGCAGCCCCCTAACTAGCTCCGGGGAGCTGTTTTTT.

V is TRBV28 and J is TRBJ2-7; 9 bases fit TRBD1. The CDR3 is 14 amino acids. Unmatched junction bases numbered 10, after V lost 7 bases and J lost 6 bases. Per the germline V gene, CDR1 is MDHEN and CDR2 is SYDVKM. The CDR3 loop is CASTPGTGISEQYF. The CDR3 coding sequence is TGTGCCAGCACCCCAGGGACAGGGATTTCCGAGCAGTACTTC.

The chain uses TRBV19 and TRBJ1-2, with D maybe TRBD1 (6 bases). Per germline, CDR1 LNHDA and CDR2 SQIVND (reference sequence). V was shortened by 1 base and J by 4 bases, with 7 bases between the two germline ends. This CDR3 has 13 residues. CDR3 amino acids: CASSIGTAYGYTF. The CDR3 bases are TGTGCCAGTAGTATAGGGACAGCCTATGGCTACACCTTC.

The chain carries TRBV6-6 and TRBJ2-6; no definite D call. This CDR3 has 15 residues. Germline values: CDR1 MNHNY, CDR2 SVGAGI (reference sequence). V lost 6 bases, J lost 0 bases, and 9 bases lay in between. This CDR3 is CASSPRSSGANVLTF. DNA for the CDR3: TGTGCCAGCAGCCCCAGGTCCTCTGGGGCCAACGTCCTGACTTTC.

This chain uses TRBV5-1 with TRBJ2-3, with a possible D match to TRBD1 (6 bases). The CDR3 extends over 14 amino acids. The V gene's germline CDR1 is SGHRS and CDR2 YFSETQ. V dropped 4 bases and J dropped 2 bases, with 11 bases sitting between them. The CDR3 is CASSPQGNTDTQYF. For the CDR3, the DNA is TGCGCCAGCAGCCCCCAGGGGAACACAGATACGCAGTATTTT.

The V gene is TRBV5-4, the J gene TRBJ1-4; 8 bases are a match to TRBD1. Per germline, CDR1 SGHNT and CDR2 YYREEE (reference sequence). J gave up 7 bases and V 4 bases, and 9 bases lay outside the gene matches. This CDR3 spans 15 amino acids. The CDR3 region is CASSLRTGKGEKLFF. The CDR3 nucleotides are TGTGCCAGCAGCCTTAGGACAGGGAAAGGTGAAAAACTGTTTTTT.

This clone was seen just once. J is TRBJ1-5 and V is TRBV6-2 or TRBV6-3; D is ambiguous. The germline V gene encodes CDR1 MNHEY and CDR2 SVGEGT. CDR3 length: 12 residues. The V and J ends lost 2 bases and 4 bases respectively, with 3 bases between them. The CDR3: CASSYLNQPQHF. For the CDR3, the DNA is TGTGCCAGCAGTTACCTAAATCAGCCCCAGCATTTT.

The CDR3 is CASSLDRVTIRAEAFF. The DNA of the CDR3 is TGTGCCAGCAGCTTAGACAGGGTTACTATACGCGCTGAAGCTTTCTTT. The gene calls are TRBV7-2 and TRBJ1-1; perhaps TRBD1 as D (6 bases). The CDR3 contains 16 residues. Germline CDR1 SGHTA, CDR2 FQGNSA. V was pared by 1 base and J by 6 bases, with 18 bases between.

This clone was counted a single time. The CDR3 DNA reads as TGCGCCAGCAGATATGGGACAGGGAGGGAAGAAAAACTGTTTTTT. The encoded protein is CASRYGTGREEKLFF. The V and J genes are TRBV5-1 and TRBJ1-4; 9 positions agree with TRBD1. The germline gives CDR1 SGHRS, CDR2 YFSETQ. The CDR3 has 15 residues. V was pared by 5 bases and J by 8 bases, with 10 bases of the junction left unmatched.

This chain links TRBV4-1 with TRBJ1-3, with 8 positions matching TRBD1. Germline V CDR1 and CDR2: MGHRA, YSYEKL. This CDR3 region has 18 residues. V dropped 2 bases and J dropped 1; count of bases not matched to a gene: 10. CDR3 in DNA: TGCGCCAGCAGCCAAACAGGGGGTCGCTCACGGTCTGGAAACACCATATATTTT. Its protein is CASSQTGGRSRSGNTIYF.

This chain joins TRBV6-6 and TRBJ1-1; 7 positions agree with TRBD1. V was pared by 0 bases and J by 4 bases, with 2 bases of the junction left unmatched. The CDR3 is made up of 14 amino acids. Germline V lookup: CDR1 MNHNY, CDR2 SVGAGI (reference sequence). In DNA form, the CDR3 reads TGTGCCAGCAGTTACTCTTCAGGGGGCACTGAAGCTTTCTTT. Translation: CASSYSSGGTEAFF.

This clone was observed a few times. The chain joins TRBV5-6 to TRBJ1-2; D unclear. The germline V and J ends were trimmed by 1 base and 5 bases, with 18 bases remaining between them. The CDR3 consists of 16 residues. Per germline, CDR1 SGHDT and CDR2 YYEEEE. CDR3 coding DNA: TGTGCCAGCAGCTTGTCCCCCGGAGCTAAGGTTTATGGCTACACCTTC. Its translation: CASSLSPGAKVYGYTF.

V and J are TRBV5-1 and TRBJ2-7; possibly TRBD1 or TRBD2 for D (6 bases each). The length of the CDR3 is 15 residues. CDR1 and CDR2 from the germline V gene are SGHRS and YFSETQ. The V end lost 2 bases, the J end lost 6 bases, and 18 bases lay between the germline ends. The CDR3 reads CASSFTGSGGGEQYF. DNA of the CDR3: TGCGCCAGCAGCTTCACAGGATCCGGAGGGGGCGAGCAGTACTTC.

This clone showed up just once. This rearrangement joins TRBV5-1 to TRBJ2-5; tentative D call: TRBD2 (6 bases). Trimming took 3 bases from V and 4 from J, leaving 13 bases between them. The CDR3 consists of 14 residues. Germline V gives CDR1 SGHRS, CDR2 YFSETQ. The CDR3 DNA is TGCGCCAGCAGCTATACCTGGGGAGGAGAGACCCAGTACTTC. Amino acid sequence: CASSYTWGGETQYF.